The 21 T cell receptor beta chains listed next were all sequenced from one sample in a study of blood T cell repertoires in COVID-19 (TCRdb year 2020). The method was the immunoSEQ multiplex PCR assay. What TCRdb holds here is the immuneACCESS table cut down to in-frame rearrangements. Part of the clones is not present; checked against another copy, under half of the missing clones reflect an unresolved V gene, and the others are unexplained. A total of around 140,000 clones appear in this sample, approximately 84% of them only once. The top ten hold 15% to 20% of the sample. The sequenced sample was peripheral blood. Source of these receptors: a woman older than 75 with acute or convalescent COVID-19.

V gene TRBV10-2 combines with J gene TRBJ2-2; a weak D match, TRBD2 (7 bases). The CDR3 is 16 amino acids. CDR1 and CDR2 from the germline V gene are WSHSY and SAAADI. V gave up 0 bases and J gave up 4 bases, with 12 bases separating them. The DNA of the CDR3 is TGCGCCAGCAGTGAGTCGGGGGGGCAAGGCACCGGGGAGCTGTTTTTT. This translates into CASSESGGQGTGELFF.

This chain joins TRBV19 and TRBJ2-3, with 12 positions matching TRBD2. This CDR3 spans 15 amino acids. The V gene end was trimmed by 3 bases and the J gene end by 5 bases; junction bases not matched to a gene: 3. In germline, CDR1 is LNHDA, CDR2 SQIVND (reference sequence). Here the CDR3 reads CASSIGTSGLDTQYF. CDR3 DNA: TGTGCCAGTAGTATTGGGACTAGCGGGTTAGATACGCAGTATTTT.

This clone was detected only once. The chain joins TRBV27 to TRBJ1-2, with 7 bases that match TRBD1. The junction had 3 bases not matched to a gene; V was cut back by 4 bases and J by 1 base. The CDR3 contains 14 residues. Germline lookup yields CDR1 MNHEY and CDR2 SMNVEV (reference sequence). CDR3 loop: CASSSTGSNYGYTF. CDR3 sequence (DNA): TGTGCCAGCAGTTCGACAGGGAGTAACTATGGCTACACCTTC.

The V gene is TRBV2, the J gene TRBJ2-6; tentative D call: TRBD1 (6 bases). There are 15 residues in the CDR3. Germline CDR1 reads SNHLY; CDR2 reads FYNNEI. V was clipped by 4 bases and J by 4 bases, with 11 bases between them. CDR3 DNA sequence: TGTGCCAGCAGTGCACAGGGCTCCGGGGCCAACGTCCTGACTTTC. Translation gives CASSAQGSGANVLTF.

The rearrangement uses TRBV4-3 and TRBJ1-2, with TRBD1 matching over 9 bases. The J segment lost 7 bases and the V segment lost 0 bases, leaving 15 bases of the junction unmatched. The CDR3 is 18 amino acids. The germline V gene encodes CDR1 LGHNA and CDR2 YSLEER. The CDR3 spells CASSQDFTSDRGVSGYTF. The CDR3 nucleotides are TGCGCCAGCAGCCAAGATTTTACCTCTGACAGGGGGGTATCTGGCTACACCTTC.

The chain combines TRBV9 with TRBJ2-3, with D possibly TRBD1 on 5 matching bases. V lost 5 bases to trimming and J lost 0 bases, with 10 bases between them. There are 14 residues in the CDR3. Germline V gene sequence: CDR1 SGDLS, CDR2 YYNGEE. CDR3 sequence: CASRGQGSTDTQYF. The CDR3, as DNA: TGTGCCAGCAGGGGGCAGGGAAGCACAGATACGCAGTATTTT.

The CDR3 here is CASSGQGATYEAFF. The CDR3 DNA follows: TGTGCCAGCAGTGGACAGGGGGCAACCTATGAAGCTTTCTTT. The chain employs TRBV6-6 and TRBJ1-1; 11 positions agree with TRBD1. Trimming at V came to 5 bases and at J to 7 bases, leaving 6 bases not matched to a gene. CDR3 size: 14 residues. CDR1 is MNHNY and CDR2 is SVGAGI in the germline V gene (reference sequence).

The rearrangement joins TRBV4-1 to TRBJ2-3; 11 bases align to TRBD2. The CDR3 covers 15 residues. Germline V gene sequence: CDR1 MGHRA, CDR2 YSYEKL. The V gene end was trimmed by 4 bases and the J gene end by 4 bases; junction bases not matched to a gene: 4. CDR3 loop: CASSLSGGAADTQYF. Here the CDR3 DNA reads TGCGCCAGCAGCCTTAGCGGGGGGGCCGCAGATACGCAGTATTTT.

This clone was seen only a few times. One junction end disagrees with the germline gene, perhaps due to a read error. This chain links TRBV3-1 (or the pseudogene TRBV3-2) with TRBJ2-7; a possible D gene is TRBD2 (6 bases). The length of the CDR3 is 11 residues. Germline V gene data show CDR1 as LGHDT and CDR2 as YNNKEL (reference sequence). This chain's CDR3 is CASSQELGTVF. For the CDR3, the DNA is TGTGCCAGCAGCCAAGAATTGGGGACTGTCTTC.

CDR3: CASSPSGSAYNEQFF. The DNA of the CDR3 is TGTGCCAGCAGCCCGAGCGGGAGCGCCTACAATGAGCAGTTCTTC. This rearrangement joins TRBV7-2 to TRBJ2-1; 8 bases map to TRBD2. Trimming removed 5 bases from V and 2 bases from J; junction bases left unmatched: 5. The CDR3 spans 15 residues. Germline V gives CDR1 SGHTA, CDR2 FQGNSA.

As DNA, the CDR3 is TGTGCCAGCAGCTTAGTTAGCGGGAGGGTAAATGAGCAGTTCTTC. Translating it yields CASSLVSGRVNEQFF. This chain uses TRBV7-9 with TRBJ2-1; 11 bases are a match to TRBD2. The V gene end was trimmed by 1 base and the J gene end by 7 bases; junction bases not matched to a gene: 3. The germline CDR1 and CDR2 sequences are SEHNR and FQNEAQ (reference sequence). The CDR3 runs to 15 residues.

The chain has TRBV4-1 and TRBJ1-1; TRBD1 aligns across 7 bases. CDR3 length equals 15 residues. The V segment lost 0 bases and the J segment 4 bases; nucleotides outside the gene matches: 5. Per germline, CDR1 MGHRA and CDR2 YSYEKL. The CDR3 nucleotides read TGCGCCAGCAGCCAAGATCGACAGGGCGTCACTGAAGCTTTCTTT. This sequence encodes CASSQDRQGVTEAFF.

This chain uses TRBV30 with TRBJ1-1; tentative D call: TRBD1 (6 bases). This CDR3 has 18 residues. With 0 bases removed from V and 7 bases from J, the gap between germline ends came to 27 bases. CDR1 GTSNPN and CDR2 SVGIG come from the germline V gene (reference sequence). CDR3 protein: CAWSVLRALGGASSEAFF. The DNA of the CDR3 is TGTGCCTGGAGTGTACTAAGGGCCCTGGGGGGGGCGAGTAGTGAAGCTTTCTTT.

The V gene is TRBV6-6, the J gene TRBJ2-4; D gene unclear. The length of the CDR3 is 14 residues. Trimming shortened V by 2 bases and J by 5 bases, and 10 bases separated the two germline ends. The germline V gene has CDR1 MNHNY and CDR2 SVGAGI (reference sequence). For the CDR3, the DNA is TGTGCCAGCAGTTACAACTACCCGGAAAACATTCAGTACTTC. This translates into CASSYNYPENIQYF.

The V gene is TRBV7-6, the J gene TRBJ1-6; weak D call: TRBD1 (5 bases). Per germline, CDR1 SGHVS and CDR2 FNYEAQ. The CDR3 length is 14 residues. Trimming stripped 1 base from V and 11 bases from J, with 12 bases between. This chain's CDR3 is CASSLGGTAPPLHF. In nucleotides, the CDR3 is TGTGCCAGCAGCTTAGGGGGGACTGCGCCACCCCTCCACTTT.

The DNA for the CDR3 is TGTGCCAGCGGACCTAGCGGTATCTACAATGAGCAGTTCTTC. This gives the protein CASGPSGIYNEQFF. V usage is TRBV11-2 and J usage is TRBJ2-1; 7 bases agree with TRBD2. The trim removed 8 bases at V and 3 bases at J, leaving 7 bases unmatched. This CDR3 has 14 residues. The germline V gene has CDR1 SGHAT and CDR2 FQNNGV.

V is TRBV6-2 or TRBV6-3 and J is TRBJ2-7; D is ambiguous. Germline CDR1 MNHEY, CDR2 SVGEGT. V gave up 0 bases and J gave up 0 bases, with 21 bases separating them. CDR3 length: 19 amino acids. CDR3: CASSYSRWSRVTDSYEQYF. The CDR3 DNA is TGTGCCAGCAGTTACTCGAGATGGAGTCGTGTGACGGACTCCTACGAGCAGTACTTC.

This sequence joins TRBV4-3 and TRBJ2-1, with TRBD2 matching over 9 bases. Germline V gene data show CDR1 as LGHNA and CDR2 as YSLEER. V was pared by 1 base and J by 2 bases, with 3 bases of the junction left unmatched. This CDR3 has 16 amino acids. CDR3 sequence (DNA): TGCGCCAGCAGCCAAGTAGTAGCGGGGGCCTACAATGAGCAGTTCTTC. Protein sequence: CASSQVVAGAYNEQFF.

The sample holds one count of this clone. This sequence joins TRBV6-6 and TRBJ2-7; 11 bases match TRBD2. Germline-derived CDR1 and CDR2 are MNHNY and SVGAGI (reference sequence). There are 15 residues in the CDR3. V dropped 4 bases and J dropped 5; count of bases not matched to a gene: 7. CDR3 residues: CASSSRGSGGDEQYF. CDR3 nucleotide sequence: TGTGCCAGCAGTTCCCGGGGTAGCGGGGGGGACGAGCAGTACTTC.

The chain joins TRBV18 to TRBJ2-1; TRBD1 matches at 9 bases. Trimming removed 2 bases from V and 2 bases from J; junction bases left unmatched: 4. Germline CDR1 is KGHSH and CDR2 is LQKENI. The CDR3 loop spans 16 amino acids. CDR3 residues: CASSPRTGATYNEQFF. CDR3 nucleotide sequence: TGTGCCAGCTCACCAAGGACAGGGGCTACCTACAATGAGCAGTTCTTC.

V usage is TRBV21-1 and J usage is TRBJ2-1; TRBD2 is the table's D call, not checked against the DNA. TRBV21-1 is a pseudogene locus. This CDR3 spans 18 amino acids. The CDR3 spells CASSKDTRRGGLGNEQFF. The CDR3 nucleotides read TGTGCCAGCAGCAAAGACACGAGGAGGGGAGGTCTAGGGAATGAGCAGTTCTTC.